This T cell receptor (beta chain) is drawn from a study of cytomegalovirus exposure and HLA in healthy donors. Study-wide results and caveats: Further analysis, carried out later, found HLA-associated TCR beta chains more clonally expanded than equally common other chains. Upon later analysis, TCR association rates were observed to vary by HLA locus, being highest for DRB1 and lowest for HLA-C. When presence/absence was analysed, sequencing depth was taken to be roughly uniform across donors.

Note on this clone: Its target is not known.

Germline CDR1 MNHEY, CDR2 SVGAGI. The CDR3 has 13 amino acids. The germline V and J ends were trimmed by 5 bases and 9 bases, with 14 bases remaining between them. Though probably carrying unrecorded immune exposures, donors were nominally healthy at sampling. With 60 Vbeta and 13 Jbeta primers, the PCR was carried out. Here immunoSEQ multiplex PCR was the method, and the copy in TCRdb shows in-frame clones only, minus some. The sample lists tens of thousands of clones, 75% to 80% occurring once. The sequencing input was PBMCs. The clonotype comes from a man aged 25 to 40 in good health and CMV-seronegative. The chain recombines TRBV6-5 with TRBJ2-1; D is unresolved. This chain's CDR3 is CASSRGPIAEQFF. The CDR3 DNA reads as TGTGCCAGCAGTCGCGGCCCTATTGCTGAGCAGTTCTTC.